This entry is about one T cell receptor beta chain. Its specificity is not known. This sample was taken from a study of T cells in Graves' hyperthyroidism and ophthalmopathy. Whole-study results and caveats: In the blood, most expanded thyroid clonotypes above 0.001 appeared as well.

The TCR beta CDR3 regions underwent amplification using RNA transcripts as the source. Researchers ran a first-round RT-PCR on the TCR CDR3 using the HTBI primer set. TCRdb reprocessed the multiplex PCR reads with MiXCR, giving one entry per CDR3 protein. The table records more than 500,000 distinct CDR3 sequences, 46% of them present only once. The CDR3 extends over 14 amino acids. The germline V and J ends were trimmed by 8 bases and 4 bases, with 17 bases remaining between them. CDR1 is ENHRY, CDR2 SYGVKD, per germline. V usage is TRBV10-3 and J usage is TRBJ1-1; maybe TRBD1 (5 bases). The sample taken for sequencing was peripheral blood or thyroid tissue (not recorded which). This clonotype was obtained from an adult woman with Graves' disease, either hyperthyroidism or ophthalmopathy (not recorded which). The CDR3 region is CAIRGRDGSTEAFF. CDR3 nucleotide sequence: TGTGCCATCCGGGGCAGGGATGGGAGCACTGAAGCTTTCTTT.